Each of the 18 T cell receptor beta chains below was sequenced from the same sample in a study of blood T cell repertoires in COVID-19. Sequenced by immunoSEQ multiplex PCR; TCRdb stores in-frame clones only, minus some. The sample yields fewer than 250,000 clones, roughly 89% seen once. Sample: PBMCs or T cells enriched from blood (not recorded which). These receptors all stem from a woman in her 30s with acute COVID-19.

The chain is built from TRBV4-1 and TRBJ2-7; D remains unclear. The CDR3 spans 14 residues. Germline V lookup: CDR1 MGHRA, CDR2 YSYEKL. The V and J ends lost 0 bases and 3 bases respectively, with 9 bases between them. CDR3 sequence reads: CASSQDLQYYEQYF. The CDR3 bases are TGCGCCAGCAGCCAAGATTTACAGTACTACGAGCAGTACTTC.

DNA of the CDR3: TGTGCCAGCTCACCTAGCGGGTCCCAAGAGACCCAGTACTTC. Protein product: CASSPSGSQETQYF. V is TRBV18 and J is TRBJ2-5; 7 nucleotides agree with TRBD2. The germline V gene has CDR1 KGHSH and CDR2 LQKENI. V shed 3 bases and J 1 base; nucleotides not matched to a gene: 2. This CDR3 has 14 amino acids.

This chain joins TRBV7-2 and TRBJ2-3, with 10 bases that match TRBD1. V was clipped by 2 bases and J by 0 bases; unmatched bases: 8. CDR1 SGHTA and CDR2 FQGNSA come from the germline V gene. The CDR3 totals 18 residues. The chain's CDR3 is CASSLRTGGLTSTDTQYF. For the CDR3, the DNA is TGTGCCAGCAGCTTACGGACAGGGGGTTTGACGAGCACAGATACGCAGTATTTT.

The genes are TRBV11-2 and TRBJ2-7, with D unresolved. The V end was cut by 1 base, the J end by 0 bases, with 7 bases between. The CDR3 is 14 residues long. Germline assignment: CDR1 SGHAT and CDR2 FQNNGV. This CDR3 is CASSLGHNSYEQYF. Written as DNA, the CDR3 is TGTGCCAGCAGCTTAGGACACAACTCCTACGAGCAGTACTTC.

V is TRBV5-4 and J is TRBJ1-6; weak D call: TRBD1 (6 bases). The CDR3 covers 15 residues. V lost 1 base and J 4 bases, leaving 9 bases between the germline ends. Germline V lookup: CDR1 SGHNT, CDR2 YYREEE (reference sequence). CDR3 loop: CASSLMGQYNSPLHF. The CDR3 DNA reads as TGTGCCAGCAGCTTGATGGGACAATATAATTCACCCCTCCACTTT. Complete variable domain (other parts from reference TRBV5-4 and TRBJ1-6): ETGVTQSPTHLIKTRGQQVTLRCSSQSGHNTVSWYQQALGQGPQFIFQYYREEENGRGNFPPRFSGLQFPNYSSELNVNALELDDSALYLCASSLMGQYNSPLHFGNGTRLTVT.

DNA of the CDR3: TGTGCCAGCAGCCAGGACATAGCAGGCACTGAAGCTTTCTTT. This translates into CASSQDIAGTEAFF. The rearrangement joins TRBV3-1 (or the pseudogene TRBV3-2) to TRBJ1-1; the D gene is possibly TRBD1 (5 bases). The CDR3 has 14 amino acids. V lost 3 bases to trimming and J lost 4 bases, with 12 bases between them. Germline CDR1 and CDR2: LGHDT and YNNKEL (reference sequence).

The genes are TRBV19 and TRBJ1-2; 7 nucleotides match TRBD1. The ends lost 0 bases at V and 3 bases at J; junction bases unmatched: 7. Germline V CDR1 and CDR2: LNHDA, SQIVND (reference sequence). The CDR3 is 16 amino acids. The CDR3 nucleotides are TGTGCCAGTAGTATAGACGAGGGGGCAGGACACTATGGCTACACCTTC. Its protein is CASSIDEGAGHYGYTF. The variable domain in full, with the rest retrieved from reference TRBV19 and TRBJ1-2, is DGGITQSPKYLFRKEGQNVTLSCEQNLNHDAMYWYRQDPGQGLRLIYYSQIVNDFQKGDIAEGYSVSREKKESFPLTVTSAQKNPTAFYLCASSIDEGAGHYGYTFGSGTRLTVV.

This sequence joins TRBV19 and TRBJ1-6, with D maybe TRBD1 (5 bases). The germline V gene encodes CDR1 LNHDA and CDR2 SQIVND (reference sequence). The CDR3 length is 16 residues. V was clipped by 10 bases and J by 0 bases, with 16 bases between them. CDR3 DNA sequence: TGTGCCACAAGGGGTGCCCTCAGCTCCTATAATTCACCCCTCCACTTT. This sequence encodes CATRGALSSYNSPLHF. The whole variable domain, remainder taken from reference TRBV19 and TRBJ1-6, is DGGITQSPKYLFRKEGQNVTLSCEQNLNHDAMYWYRQDPGQGLRLIYYSQIVNDFQKGDIAEGYSVSREKKESFPLTVTSAQKNPTAFYLCATRGALSSYNSPLHFGNGTRLTVT.

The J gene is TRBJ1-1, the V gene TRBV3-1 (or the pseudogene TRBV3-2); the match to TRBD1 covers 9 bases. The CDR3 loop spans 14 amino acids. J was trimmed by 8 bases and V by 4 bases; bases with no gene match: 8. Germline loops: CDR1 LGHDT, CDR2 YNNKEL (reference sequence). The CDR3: CASSLRTGDQEAFF. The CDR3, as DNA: TGTGCCAGCAGCCTCAGGACAGGGGACCAGGAAGCTTTCTTT.

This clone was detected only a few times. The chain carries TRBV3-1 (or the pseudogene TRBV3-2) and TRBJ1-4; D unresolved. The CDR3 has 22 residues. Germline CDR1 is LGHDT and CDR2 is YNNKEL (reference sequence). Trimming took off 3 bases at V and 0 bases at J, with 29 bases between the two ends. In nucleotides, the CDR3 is TGTGCCAGCAGCCATAGGGCGCTTAGTTCAAGGGAGAAGACTGCAACTAATGAAAAACTGTTTTTT. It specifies CASSHRALSSREKTATNEKLFF.

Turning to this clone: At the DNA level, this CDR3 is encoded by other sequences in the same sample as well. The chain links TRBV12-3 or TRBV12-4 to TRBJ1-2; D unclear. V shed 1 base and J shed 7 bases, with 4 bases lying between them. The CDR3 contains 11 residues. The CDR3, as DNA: TGTGCCAGCAGTTTAGGCGGTGGCTACACCTTC. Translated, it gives CASSLGGGYTF.

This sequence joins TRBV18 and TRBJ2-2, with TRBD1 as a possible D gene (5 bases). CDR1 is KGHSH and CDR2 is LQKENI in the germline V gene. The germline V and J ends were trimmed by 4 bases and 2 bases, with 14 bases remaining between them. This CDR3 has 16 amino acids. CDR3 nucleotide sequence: TGTGCCAGCTCACACGTTCAACAGGAAAACACCGGGGAGCTGTTTTTT. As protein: CASSHVQQENTGELFF. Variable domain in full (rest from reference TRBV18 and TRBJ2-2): NAGVMQNPRHLVRRRGQEARLRCSPMKGHSHVYWYRQLPEEGLKFMVYLQKENIIDESGMPKERFSAEFPKEGPSILRIQQVVRGDSAAYFCASSHVQQENTGELFFGEGSRLTVL.

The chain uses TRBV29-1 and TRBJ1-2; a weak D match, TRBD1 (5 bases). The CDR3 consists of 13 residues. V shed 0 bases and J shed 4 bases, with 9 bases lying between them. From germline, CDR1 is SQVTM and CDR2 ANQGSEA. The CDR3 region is CSVEDERGYGYTF. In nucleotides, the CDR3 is TGCAGCGTTGAAGATGAAAGGGGCTATGGCTACACCTTC. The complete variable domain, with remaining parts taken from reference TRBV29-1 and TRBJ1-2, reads SAVISQKPSRDICQRGTSLTIQCQVDSQVTMMFWYRQQPGQSLTLIATANQGSEATYESGFVIDKFPISRPNLTFSTLTVSNMSPEDSSIYLCSVEDERGYGYTFGSGTRLTVV.

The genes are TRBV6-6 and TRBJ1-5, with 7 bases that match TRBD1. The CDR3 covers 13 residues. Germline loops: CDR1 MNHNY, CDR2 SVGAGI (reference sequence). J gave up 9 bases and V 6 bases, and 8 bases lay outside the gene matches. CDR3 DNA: TGTGCCAGCAGCGATGACAGGGATCGGCCCCAGCATTTT. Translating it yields CASSDDRDRPQHF.

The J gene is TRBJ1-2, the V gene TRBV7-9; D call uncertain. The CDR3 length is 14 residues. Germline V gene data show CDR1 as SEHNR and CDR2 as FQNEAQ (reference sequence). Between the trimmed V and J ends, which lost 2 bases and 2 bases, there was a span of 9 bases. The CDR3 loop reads CASSLSGLNYGYTF. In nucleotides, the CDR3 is TGTGCCAGCAGCTTAAGCGGTCTAAACTATGGCTACACCTTC.

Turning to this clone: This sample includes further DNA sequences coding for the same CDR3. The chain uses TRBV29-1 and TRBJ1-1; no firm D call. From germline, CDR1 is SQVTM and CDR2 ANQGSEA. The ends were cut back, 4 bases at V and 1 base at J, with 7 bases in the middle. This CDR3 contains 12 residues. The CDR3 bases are TGCAGCGTTGGAGGAGGGAACACTGAAGCTTTCTTT. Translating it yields CSVGGGNTEAFF.

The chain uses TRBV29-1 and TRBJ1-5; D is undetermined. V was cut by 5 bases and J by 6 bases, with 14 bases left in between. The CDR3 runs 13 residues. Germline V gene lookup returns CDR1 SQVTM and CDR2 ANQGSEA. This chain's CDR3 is CSVRETTAQPQHF. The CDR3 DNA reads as TGCAGCGTTCGGGAGACCACGGCTCAGCCCCAGCATTTT. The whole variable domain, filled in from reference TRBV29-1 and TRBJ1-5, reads SAVISQKPSRDICQRGTSLTIQCQVDSQVTMMFWYRQQPGQSLTLIATANQGSEATYESGFVIDKFPISRPNLTFSTLTVSNMSPEDSSIYLCSVRETTAQPQHFGDGTRLSIL.

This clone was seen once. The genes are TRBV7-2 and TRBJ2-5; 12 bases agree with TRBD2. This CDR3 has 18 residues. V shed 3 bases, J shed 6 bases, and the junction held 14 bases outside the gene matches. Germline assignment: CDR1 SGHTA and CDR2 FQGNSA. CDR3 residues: CASSFTPLASGGAKTQYF. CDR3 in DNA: TGTGCCAGCAGCTTTACCCCCCTCGCTAGCGGGGGGGCTAAGACCCAGTACTTC.